This TCR beta chain was found in a study of cytomegalovirus exposure and HLA in healthy donors listed by TCRdb under 2017. With respect to the entire study: An earlier analysis of roughly 570 of the donors reported around 280 Gb of sequence data and 117 million unique TCR beta sequences obtained from around 190 million T cells. An early release that covered roughly 600 HLA-typed donors contained around 300 gigabases of sequencing data and roughly 84 million unique TCR sequences. Of the roughly 390 genotyped donors, approximately 81% were placed in the genetic ancestry cluster associated with self-reported Caucasian donors. The study aimed to test whether cataloging public T cell receptors could reveal signatures of past pathogen exposure. The study profiled the T cell repertoires of about 720 subjects by immunosequencing and related them to cytomegalovirus serostatus. In addition to the first cohort of 666 subjects, a separate validation cohort of 120 different subjects was used. To predict cytomegalovirus infection status, the study combined high-throughput TCR immunosequencing, statistical association of individual TCRs with disease status, and machine learning. A later analysis re-analyzed previously published TCR beta repertoires from roughly 600 donors and added high-resolution HLA genotyping to study TCR occurrence patterns. In the later analysis, no new phenotypic data were used to find candidate immune exposures; instead, reliance was placed on TCR beta sequences and their occurrence across donors. In an earlier analysis of roughly 540 of the donors, high-throughput TCR beta sequencing was used to judge whether each TCR beta V gene segment behaved as functional or pseudogenic. Donor age, sex, ethnicity and CMV serostatus were compiled alongside the repertoire data. A later genetic analysis took genome-wide SNP genotypes for about three fifths of the roughly 670 donors and used that subset as a discovery cohort. Every repertoire in the discovery cohort had been generated on one and the same sequencing platform. HLA typing covered class I and class II loci at four-digit resolution. Typing coverage differed by locus: A, B, C, DRB1 and DQB1 were typed in about 629-640 donors, DQA1 in roughly 500, DPA1 in some 610, and DPB1 in 400 to 480. Roughly 5 DR-DQ haplotypes were handled as single units for association and clustering, since linkage in the cohort was strong. Among several hundred genotyped donors of the cohort, an average of around 240,000 unique TCR beta nucleotide sequences was sequenced per donor, of which approximately 19% were non-productive.

The protocol used for the library was the immunoSEQ multiplex PCR assay. A mixture of 60 forward primers for TCR Vbeta segments and 13 reverse primers for TCR Jbeta segments was used in the multiplex PCR. A multiplex PCR assay on genomic DNA amplified the CDR3 region of rearranged TCR beta genes. The amplified TCR beta libraries were sequenced on the Illumina HiSeq System as 87-base-pair reads. The paper's processing steps were these. A later analysis counted tens of millions of unique TCR beta chains across the 666 repertoires, and approximately 11 million of these chains were shared by at least two donors. A nearest-neighbor algorithm error-corrected the raw reads and collapsed the reads into unique sequences, merging closely related sequences to remove PCR and sequencing errors. CDR3 sequences were aligned to IMGT reference sequences to assign V, D and J gene segments. For a sequence to be retained, a match of at least six nucleotides was required to both a V gene segment and a J gene segment. A rearrangement counted as productive if the CDR3 had no stop codons and remained in frame with V and J, and every other rearrangement counted as non-productive. Following IMGT convention, CDR3 was defined as the stretch from the second conserved V-encoded cysteine up to the conserved J-encoded phenylalanine. In an earlier analysis of roughly 610 of the donors, sequences lacking an unambiguous match to a single V gene segment were excluded. An earlier analysis of a few hundred of the donors called V segments functional above 56.7% productive rearrangements and segregating when the between-donor standard deviation exceeded 5%. To diagnose cytomegalovirus status from the catalog of TCR beta chain sequences, a statistical classification framework was built. In a later analysis, V and J genes were assigned by comparing TCR nucleotide sequences against IMGT/GENE-DB human TR gene sequences. A later analysis assigned CDR3 sequences and most-parsimonious VDJ recombination scenarios with the TCRdist pipeline. In a later analysis, each TCR beta chain was defined by its CDR3 amino acid sequence together with its V-gene family, and reads without a unique V-gene family were excluded. A later analysis removed 550 to 700 highly shared, low-generation-probability nucleotide sequences to deal with suspected cross-contamination and a sequencing artifact. A later analysis calculated a clonal expansion index for each public chain from normalized within-repertoire ranks of inferred template counts. In a later analysis, generation probabilities were computed with a VDJ recombination model fitted to out-of-frame rearrangements, and the resulting probabilities were checked against IGoR. Hypergeometric tests were used in a later analysis to score TCR-TCR, TCR-HLA and TCR-CMV co-occurrence, with a repertoire-size bias correction applied to the TCR pairs. False discovery rates were estimated in a later analysis by permuting HLA or CMV assignments 20 times. In a later analysis, co-occurring TCRs were grouped using DBSCAN, and TCRdist sequence similarity was added for clustering within HLA-allele-positive subsets. Repertoires with fewer than 30,000 or more than 120,000 public chains, plus five repertoires with anomalous nucleotide sharing, were excluded from co-occurrence clustering. TCRdb's version of the immuneACCESS table is confined to in-frame rearrangements and falls short of the full clone set. An unresolved V gene accounts for under half of the shortfall where checked; the remainder is of unknown origin. The D gene and trimming were derived from the DNA, and the V and J assignments and clone size from that table. The sample's table lists a count of some 130,000 clones. Under 2% of the sample goes to the ten largest clones.

The cohort was made up of 650 to 700 healthy bone marrow donors. Cohort members were all nominally healthy when sampled, although unrecorded immune exposures were likely present. The donor tested CMV seronegative and was one of the 352 seronegative cohort members. A peripheral blood sample was provided by each donor, and peripheral blood mononuclear cells were used for TCR beta sequencing. Genomic DNA was extracted from the blood cell samples with the Qiagen DNeasy Blood Extraction Kit. Note on this clone: The target of this receptor is not known.

Overall study results and their limits: Because counts were too low, more than 15 rarely observed V segments, including chromosome 9 orphons, were excluded from the earlier analysis of several hundred of the donors. Only TCR beta chains were sequenced in this cohort, and the absence of alpha or paired-chain data limited detectable features. In a later genetic analysis, fewer N-insertions in productive TCRs were reported among donors in an Asian-associated ancestry cluster than the approximately 630-donor mean. Assigning TCR associations to individual alleles was difficult when HLA alleles, especially DR and DQ, strongly co-occurred. The study gave a list of around 170 TCR beta chains associated with cytomegalovirus. A later analysis found that TCR association rates varied across HLA loci, with DRB1 alleles showing the most associated TCRs and HLA-C alleles the fewest. The presence/absence analyses assumed that sequencing depth was roughly uniform across donors, and that assumption may not be true. In a later analysis, most CMV-associated TCR beta chains were found to appear HLA-restricted, with HLA associations seemingly driven largely by CMV exposure. A later analysis found that HLA-associated TCR beta chains were more clonally expanded and had lower generation probabilities than equally common non-associated chains. An earlier analysis of approximately 600 of the donors showed that most TCR beta V segments appeared in productive rearrangements either about 87% or about 30% of the time, which broadly matched IMGT annotations. A few of the identified cytomegalovirus-associated TCR beta chains were confirmed in vitro to be specific for cytomegalovirus antigens. Most TCR sequences were observed very rarely across donors, whereas some public TCRs were present in many individuals. A further reported finding was that TCR beta sequences accurately predicted the HLA-A and HLA-B alleles for most subjects in the first cohort. The 87-base-pair reads could not distinguish some IMGT-functional V segments, including TRBV6-2 and TRBV6-3, so those segments were excluded. Because some donors lacked HLA typing at each locus, the association tests relied only on the typed subset. According to a later analysis, parvovirus B19, influenza, CMV and Epstein-Barr virus appeared linked to several top co-occurrence clusters. An association between a missense DCLRE1C variant and V-gene and J-gene trimming of TCR beta chains was found in a later genetic analysis and replicated in an independent cohort. A cluster of highly shared sequence variants was judged likely to represent a technical artifact of the sequencing pipeline. Correlated functional status among segregating V segments might be attributable to linkage disequilibrium, but an unknown experimental factor could not be ruled out. In a later analysis, around 17,000 TCR beta sequences were associated with specific HLA alleles at a false discovery rate of 0.05. Cytomegalovirus status was reported to be diagnosed by the classifier with high specificity and sensitivity in both the original and validation cohorts. The authors suggested that the approach could potentially be generalized to other disease states and immunological phenotypes. Immune exposure information for the cohort was limited to CMV serostatus.

The CDR3 measures 15 amino acids from cysteine to phenylalanine. Just the 45-base CDR3 DNA is kept, in frame starting at base 1. From the germline V gene, CDR1 is SGHTS and CDR2 is YDEGEE. V and J are trimmed by 0 bases and 5 bases, and the gene matches miss 2 bases of the junction. This sequence originates from a man aged 18 to 29 in good health and CMV-seronegative. Recombination joined TRBV5-8 with TRBJ1-4, and 9 bases in between align with TRBD1. The sample comprised PBMCs. The CDR3 amino acid sequence is: CASSLGGTGNEKLFF. The DNA is as follows: TGTGCCAGCAGCTTGGGTGGGACAGGGAATGAAAAACTGTTTTTT.